The sequence of this T cell receptor (beta chain) was determined in a study of cytomegalovirus exposure and HLA in healthy donors. Primers for the PCR totalled 60 Vbeta and 13 Jbeta. The protocol was immunoSEQ multiplex PCR, while the TCRdb copy is restricted to in-frame clones and leaves out a portion. Altogether 150,000 to 200,000 clones are present, 81% being singletons, with the ten largest covering under 2.5%. The V gene's germline CDR1 is MNHNS and CDR2 SASEGT. The CDR3 has 14 amino acids. Trimming shortened V by 6 bases and J by 1 base, and 12 bases separated the two germline ends. This clonotype originated in a woman aged 25-40 years in good health and CMV-seronegative. Sequencing used PBMCs. The chain employs TRBV6-1 and TRBJ1-1, with a tentative D call TRBD1 (5 bases). For the CDR3, the DNA is TGTGCCAGCAGCCCAACAGGAGCGAACACTGAAGCTTTCTTT. Its translation: CASSPTGANTEAFF.